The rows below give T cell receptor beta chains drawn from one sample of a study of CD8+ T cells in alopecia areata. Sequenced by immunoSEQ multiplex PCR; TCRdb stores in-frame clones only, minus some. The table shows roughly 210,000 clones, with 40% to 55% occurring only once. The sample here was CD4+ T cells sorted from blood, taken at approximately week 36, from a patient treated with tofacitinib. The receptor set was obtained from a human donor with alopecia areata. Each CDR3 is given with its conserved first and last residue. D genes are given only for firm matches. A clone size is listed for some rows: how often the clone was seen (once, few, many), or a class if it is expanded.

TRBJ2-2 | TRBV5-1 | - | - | CASSLVPTGELFF | TGCGCCAGCAGCTTGGTCCCGACCGGGGAGCTGTTTTTT
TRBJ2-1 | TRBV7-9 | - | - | CASRLGGSSYNEQFF | TGTGCCAGCCGGTTGGGCGGTAGCTCCTACAATGAGCAGTTCTTC
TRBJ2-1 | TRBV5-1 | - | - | CASSLDPSGNNEQFF | TGCGCCAGCAGCTTGGATCCGAGCGGTAACAATGAGCAGTTCTTC
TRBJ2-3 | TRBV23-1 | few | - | CASSLIRGSSTDTQYF | TGCGCCAGCAGTCTTATCAGGGGCTCTAGCACAGATACGCAGTATTTT
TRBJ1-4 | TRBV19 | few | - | CASSGRDGLFF | TGTGCCAGTAGTGGCCGGGACGGGCTGTTTTTT
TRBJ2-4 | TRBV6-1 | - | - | CASRDRPDSIQYF | TGTGCCAGCAGGGACCGCCCGGATAGCATTCAGTACTTC
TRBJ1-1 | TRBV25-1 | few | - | CASSSRENTEAFF | TGTGCCAGCAGTTCGAGGGAGAACACTGAAGCTTTCTTT
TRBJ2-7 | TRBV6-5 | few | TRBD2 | CASSYPKPSGYEQYF | TGTGCCAGCAGTTACCCGAAGCCTAGCGGCTACGAGCAGTACTTC
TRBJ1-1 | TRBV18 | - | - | CASSPRDGEAFF | TGTGCCAGCTCACCCCGAGACGGTGAAGCTTTCTTT
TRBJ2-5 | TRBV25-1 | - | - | CASSELGGQETQYF | TGTGCCAGCAGTGAACTCGGGGGACAAGAGACCCAGTACTTC
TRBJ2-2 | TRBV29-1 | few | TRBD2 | CSVEVAGVNTGELFF | TGCAGCGTTGAAGTAGCGGGAGTAAACACCGGGGAGCTGTTTTTT
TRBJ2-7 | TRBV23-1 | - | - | CASSRDQAYEQYF | TGCGCCAGCAGTCGGGACCAGGCCTACGAGCAGTACTTC
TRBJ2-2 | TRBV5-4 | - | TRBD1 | CASSPKQGVGTGELFF | TGTGCCAGCAGCCCCAAACAGGGGGTAGGCACCGGGGAGCTGTTTTTT
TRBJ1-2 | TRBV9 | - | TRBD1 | CASSVAPTGYYGYTF | TGTGCCAGCAGCGTAGCCCCGACAGGGTACTATGGCTACACCTTC
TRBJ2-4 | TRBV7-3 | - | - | CASSLATSGQSLNIQYF | TGTGCCAGCAGCTTAGCTACTTCCGGACAGAGTTTGAACATTCAGTACTTC
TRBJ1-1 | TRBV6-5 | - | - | CASSRHVRAGTEAFF | TGTGCCAGCAGCCGACACGTCCGGGCAGGCACTGAAGCTTTCTTT
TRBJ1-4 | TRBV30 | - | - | CAWSSRPNEKLFF | TGTGCCTGGAGTAGCCGGCCCAATGAAAAACTGTTTTTT
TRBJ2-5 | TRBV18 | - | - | CASSPARKETQYF | TGTGCCAGCTCACCTGCGCGGAAAGAGACCCAGTACTTC
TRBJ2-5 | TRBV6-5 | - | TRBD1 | CASSRTGRSETQYF | TGTGCCAGCAGTAGGACAGGGAGGAGTGAGACCCAGTACTTC
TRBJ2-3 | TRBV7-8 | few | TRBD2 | CASSQRLAGGFADTQYF | TGTGCCAGCAGTCAAAGACTAGCGGGAGGATTCGCAGATACGCAGTATTTT
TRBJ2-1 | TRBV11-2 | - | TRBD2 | CASSPRLAGGVNEQFF | TGTGCCAGCAGCCCCAGACTAGCGGGAGGTGTCAATGAGCAGTTCTTC
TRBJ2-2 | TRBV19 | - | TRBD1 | CASRWLGQDTGELFF | TGTGCCAGTAGATGGCTGGGACAGGACACCGGGGAGCTGTTTTTT
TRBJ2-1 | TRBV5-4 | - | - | CASSGPLRNNEQFF | TGTGCCAGCAGCGGGCCGTTACGGAACAATGAGCAGTTCTTC
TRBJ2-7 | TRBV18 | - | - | CASSPGGNEQYF | TGTGCCAGCTCACCAGGTGGCAACGAGCAGTACTTC
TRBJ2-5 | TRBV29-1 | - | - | CSAGLLDQETQYF | TGCAGCGCCGGACTACTCGATCAAGAGACCCAGTACTTC
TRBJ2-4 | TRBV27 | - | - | CATAKAVGAKNIQYF | TGTGCCACCGCCAAAGCCGTGGGAGCCAAAAACATTCAGTACTTC
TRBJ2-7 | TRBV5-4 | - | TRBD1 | CATRIPGTGYGEQYF | TGTGCCACGAGAATTCCCGGGACAGGGTATGGCGAGCAGTACTTC
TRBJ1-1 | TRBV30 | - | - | CAFPLGATNTEAFF | TGTGCCTTCCCGCTGGGGGCGACGAACACTGAAGCTTTCTTT
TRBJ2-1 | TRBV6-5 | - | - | CAIDASDNEQFF | TGTGCCATCGACGCTAGCGACAATGAGCAGTTCTTC
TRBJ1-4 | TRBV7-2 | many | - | CASSLTPREKLFF | TGTGCCAGCAGCCTGACACCGAGGGAAAAACTGTTTTTT
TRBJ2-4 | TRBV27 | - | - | CASSLSGLNLAKNIQYF | TGTGCCAGCAGTTTGTCCGGCTTAAACTTAGCCAAAAACATTCAGTACTTC
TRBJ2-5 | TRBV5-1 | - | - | CASSLDTGATETQYF | TGCGCCAGCAGCTTGGACACCGGGGCGACAGAGACCCAGTACTTC
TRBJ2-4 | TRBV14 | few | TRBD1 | CASSPWDRGAIQYF | TGTGCCAGCAGCCCATGGGACAGGGGTGCCATTCAGTACTTC
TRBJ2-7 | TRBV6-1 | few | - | CASIRGYEQYF | TGTGCCAGCATAAGGGGCTACGAGCAGTACTTC
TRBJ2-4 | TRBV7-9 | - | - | CASSLSAALGGNIQYF | TGTGCCAGCAGTCTGTCGGCCGCCCTAGGTGGAAACATTCAGTACTTC
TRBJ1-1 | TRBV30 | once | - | CAWNRVGTEAFF | TGTGCCTGGAACAGGGTCGGGACTGAAGCTTTCTTT
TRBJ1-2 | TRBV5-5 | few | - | CASSLDHNYGYTF | TGTGCCAGCAGCTTGGATCACAACTATGGCTACACCTTC
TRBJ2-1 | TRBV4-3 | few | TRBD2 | CASSRVSGGPREQFF | TGCGCCAGCAGCAGGGTGTCGGGAGGGCCTCGTGAGCAGTTCTTC
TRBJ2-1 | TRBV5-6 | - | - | CASSLVDSTYNEQFF | TGTGCCAGCAGCTTGGTAGATTCAACCTACAATGAGCAGTTCTTC
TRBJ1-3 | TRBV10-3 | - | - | CAISAARRDLSGNTIYF | TGTGCCATCAGTGCCGCGCGGAGGGACCTCTCTGGAAACACCATATATTTT
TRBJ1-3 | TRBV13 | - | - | CASSRTGNTIYF | TGTGCCAGCAGCAGGACGGGAAACACCATATATTTT
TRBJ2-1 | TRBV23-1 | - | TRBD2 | CARPRTSGRVHEQFF | TGCGCCAGACCTCGGACTAGCGGGAGGGTCCATGAGCAGTTCTTC
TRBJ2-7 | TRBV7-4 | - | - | CASSLGSPWITYEQYF | TGTGCCAGCAGCTTAGGCTCTCCCTGGATAACGTACGAGCAGTACTTC
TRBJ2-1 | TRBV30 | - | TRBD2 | CAWSGPGRNEQFF | TGTGCCTGGAGTGGCCCCGGGAGGAATGAGCAGTTCTTC
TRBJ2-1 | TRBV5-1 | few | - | CASSLEAASSEQFF | TGCGCCAGCAGCTTGGAGGCGGCTAGCAGTGAGCAGTTCTTC
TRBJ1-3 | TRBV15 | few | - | CATSRGGEPGNTIYF | TGTGCCACCAGCAGAGGGGGAGAACCTGGAAACACCATATATTTT
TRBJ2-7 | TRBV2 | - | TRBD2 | CASSGTSGSYEQYF | TGTGCCAGCAGTGGAACTAGCGGCTCCTACGAGCAGTACTTC
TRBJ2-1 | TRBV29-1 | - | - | CSADGGWGDEQFF | TGCAGCGCCGATGGGGGTTGGGGGGATGAGCAGTTCTTC
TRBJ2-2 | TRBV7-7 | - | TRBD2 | CASSLLASGESGELFF | TGTGCCAGCAGCTTACTGGCTAGCGGGGAGTCCGGGGAGCTGTTTTTT
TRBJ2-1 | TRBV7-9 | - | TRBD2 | CASSLSGGRANEQFF | TGTGCCAGCAGCTTATCGGGCGGGAGGGCCAATGAGCAGTTCTTC
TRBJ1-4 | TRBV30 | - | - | CAWSVGDRGFGEKLFF | TGTGCCTGGAGTGTCGGGGATCGGGGCTTCGGAGAAAAACTGTTTTTT
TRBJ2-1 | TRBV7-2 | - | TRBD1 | CASSGTGGYNEQFF | TGTGCCAGCAGCGGGACAGGGGGTTACAATGAGCAGTTCTTC
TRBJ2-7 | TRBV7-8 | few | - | CASSQRGGYEQYF | TGTGCCAGCAGCCAAAGGGGCGGCTACGAGCAGTACTTC
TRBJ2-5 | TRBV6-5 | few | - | CASGRDGSVETQYF | TGTGCCAGCGGAAGGGACGGCTCGGTAGAGACCCAGTACTTC
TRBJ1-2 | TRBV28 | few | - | CASSLPGRTIYGYTF | TGTGCCAGCAGTTTACCGGGACGGACGATTTATGGCTACACCTTC